Listed below are T cell receptor beta chains from one sample, sequenced in a study of beta chain features in type 1 diabetes. TCRdb's copy holds only in-frame clones and misses some; the assay was immunoSEQ multiplex PCR. Here the sample spans approximately 600,000 clones, around 11% being singletons. Input material: naive CD4+ T cells from blood. The receptors come from a man younger than 45 with type 1 diabetes. The CDR3 runs from the conserved cysteine through the conserved F or W. A D gene is named only where the DNA matches it firmly. Rows may omit the clone size; those that give it use once, few, many or a size class.

clone size	D gene	V gene	J gene	CDR3 protein	CDR3 DNA
NA	NA	TRBV9	TRBJ1-6	CASSALSRDSPLHF	TGTGCCAGCAGCGCCCTCAGCCGGGATTCACCCCTCCACTTT
NA	NA	TRBV7-9	TRBJ2-7	CASSRGPTYEQYF	TGTGCCAGCAGCAGGGGACCGACCTACGAGCAGTACTTC
NA	NA	TRBV27	TRBJ2-1	CASSHVEGRNEQFF	TGTGCCAGCAGCCATGTCGAGGGGAGGAATGAGCAGTTCTTC
few	NA	TRBV7-2	TRBJ2-1	CASSFSGSSNHEQFF	TGTGCCAGCAGCTTTTCGGGGTCCAGTAACCATGAGCAGTTCTTC
few	TRBD1	TRBV5-1	TRBJ2-5	CASSLGTAGGETQYF	TGCGCCAGCAGCCTGGGGACAGCAGGCGGAGAGACCCAGTACTTC
few	NA	TRBV19	TRBJ1-6	CASSTQGRNSPLHF	TGTGCCAGTAGTACACAGGGTCGGAATTCACCCCTCCACTTT
NA	NA	TRBV2	TRBJ1-6	CASKEQPNSPLHF	TGTGCCAGCAAGGAACAGCCTAATTCACCCCTCCACTTT
few	NA	TRBV29-1	TRBJ2-7	CSVRLSPYEQYF	TGCAGCGTTAGACTATCTCCCTACGAGCAGTACTTC
NA	TRBD2	TRBV7-9	TRBJ2-1	CASSPGLGVGFF	TGTGCCAGCAGCCCCGGACTAGGGGTGGGGTTCTTC
few	NA	TRBV6-5	TRBJ1-1	CASRRVTGTTLKAFF	TGTGCCAGCAGAAGAGTTACGGGTACTACACTCAAAGCTTTCTTT
NA	NA	TRBV2	TRBJ2-2	CASSEFGTGELFF	TGTGCCAGCAGTGAGTTCGGAACCGGGGAGCTGTTTTTT
few	NA	TRBV4-3	TRBJ1-2	CASSPDDAPTSGYTF	TGCGCCAGCAGCCCAGACGACGCCCCAACATCTGGCTACACCTTC
NA	TRBD1	TRBV2	TRBJ2-7	CASSEGQGAIEQYF	TGTGCCAGCAGTGAAGGACAGGGGGCCATCGAGCAGTACTTC
few	TRBD1	TRBV29-1	TRBJ2-2	CSVVQGAGGELFF	TGCAGCGTTGTACAGGGGGCGGGCGGGGAGCTGTTTTTT
NA	NA	TRBV4-1	TRBJ1-5	CASSQDPRADYQPQHF	TGCGCCAGCAGCCAAGATCCCAGGGCCGATTATCAGCCCCAGCATTTT
NA	NA	TRBV6-1	TRBJ1-5	CASKLAGFQPQHF	TGTGCCAGTAAGCTTGCGGGGTTTCAGCCCCAGCATTTT
NA	NA	TRBV29-1	TRBJ2-3	CSASERQHTDTQYF	TGCAGCGCTTCGGAACGACAACACACAGATACGCAGTATTTT
few	TRBD1	TRBV29-1	TRBJ2-7	CSVSYRGNYEQYF	TGCAGCGTCTCATACAGGGGGAACTACGAGCAGTACTTC
few	NA	TRBV29-1	TRBJ1-5	CSVRQGGNQPQHF	TGCAGCGTTCGCCAGGGCGGCAATCAGCCCCAGCATTTT
few	TRBD1	TRBV5-1	TRBJ1-4	CASSLEGDRGNEKLFF	TGCGCCAGCAGCTTGGAAGGGGACAGGGGAAACGAAAAACTGTTTTTT
few	NA	TRBV2	TRBJ1-2	CASSVTGRDGYTF	TGTGCCAGCAGTGTAACAGGCCGTGATGGCTACACCTTC
NA	NA	TRBV6-6	TRBJ2-7	CASQLSSYEQYF	TGTGCCAGCCAATTGAGCTCCTACGAGCAGTACTTC
NA	TRBD1	TRBV13	TRBJ1-2	CASSARQGVHGYTF	TGTGCCAGCAGCGCCCGACAGGGCGTGCATGGCTACACCTTC
few	NA	TRBV19	TRBJ2-6	CASSLHRTGANVLTF	TGTGCCAGTAGTTTGCACAGGACTGGGGCCAACGTCCTGACTTTC
NA	NA	TRBV7-2	TRBJ1-2	CASSYALYGYTF	TGTGCCAGCAGCTACGCCCTCTATGGCTACACCTTC
few	NA	TRBV9	TRBJ2-1	CASSATGTSYNEQFF	TGTGCCAGCAGCGCCACCGGGACCTCCTACAATGAGCAGTTCTTC
NA	NA	TRBV5-1	TRBJ2-1	CASSPSGPYNEQFF	TGCGCCAGCAGCCCGAGCGGGCCCTACAATGAGCAGTTCTTC
NA	TRBD2	TRBV6-5	TRBJ2-1	CASSPPGTRNGEQFF	TGTGCCAGCAGTCCGCCGGGGACTAGAAATGGTGAGCAGTTCTTC
few	NA	TRBV2	TRBJ2-3	CASSEEAGTSTDTQYF	TGTGCCAGCAGTGAAGAGGCGGGGACCAGCACAGATACGCAGTATTTT
few	TRBD1	TRBV10-3	TRBJ2-7	CAISEGTGGYEQYF	TGTGCCATCAGTGAGGGGACAGGAGGCTACGAGCAGTACTTC
NA	NA	TRBV5-6	TRBJ2-4	CASSLYQGAKNIQYF	TGTGCCAGCAGCTTGTACCAGGGAGCCAAAAACATTCAGTACTTC
few	NA	TRBV7-8	TRBJ2-5	CASSLVGSRGTQYF	TGTGCCAGCAGCTTAGTAGGCAGCCGAGGGACCCAGTACTTC
few	NA	TRBV19	TRBJ1-2	CASRRDYGYTF	TGTGCCAGTCGACGCGATTATGGCTACACCTTC
few	NA	TRBV29-1	TRBJ2-7	CSVGRGTTYEQYF	TGCAGCGTTGGAAGAGGGACAACCTACGAGCAGTACTTC